These T cell receptor beta chains were read from a single sample in a study of shared clonotypes between healthy human individuals. TCRdb's table, derived via immunoSEQ multiplex PCR, lists solely in-frame clones and lacks some. The sample comprises millions of clones, over 85% of which are singletons, and under 0.15% rests with the top ten. Sequences were obtained from naive CD4+ T cells sorted from blood. These receptors all come from a man in his late teens or twenties in good health. Each CDR3 is given with its conserved first and last residue. The D gene is left open where the match is weak. Size is stated for part of the rows, as once, few or many counts, or as a class when the clone is expanded.

d_gene	v_gene	abundance	len	j_gene	CDR3nt	CDR3aa
.	TRBV6-6	.	12	TRBJ2-7	TGTGCCAGCAGCTATTCTACCTACGAGCAGTACTTC	CASSYSTYEQYF
.	TRBV9	.	15	TRBJ2-2	TGTGCCAGCAGCGTCAAACAGGGTAACACCGGGGAGCTGTTTTTT	CASSVKQGNTGELFF
.	TRBV28	.	15	TRBJ2-5	TGTGCCAGTTCTACCCCTTATCGGAGAATTGAGACCCAGTACTTC	CASSTPYRRIETQYF
.	TRBV5-1	.	13	TRBJ1-1	TGCGCCAGCAGCTTGCAGGAGTTCACTGAAGCTTTCTTT	CASSLQEFTEAFF
.	TRBV5-6	few	13	TRBJ1-1	TGTGCCAGCAGACTCCTTGGAGGCGCTGAAGCTTTCTTT	CASRLLGGAEAFF
.	TRBV10-1	.	14	TRBJ2-3	TGCGCCAGCAGTGGTCTGGGGAACACAGATACGCAGTATTTT	CASSGLGNTDTQYF
.	TRBV27	once	13	TRBJ1-1	TGTGCCAGCAGCCTCGGGTCCAACACTGAAGCTTTCTTT	CASSLGSNTEAFF
.	TRBV6-6	.	14	TRBJ1-2	TGTGCCAGCAGTTACCGTCGGATGGGGTATGGCTACACCTTC	CASSYRRMGYGYTF
.	TRBV11-2	.	13	TRBJ1-3	TGTGCCAGCAGCTTAACGGAGGGAAACACCATATATTTT	CASSLTEGNTIYF
.	TRBV7-9	few	14	TRBJ2-2	TGTGCCAGCAGCCAACAAAGGGTGGACGGGGAGCTGTTTTTT	CASSQQRVDGELFF
.	TRBV20-1	.	11	TRBJ1-4	TGCAGTGCTATGAAGGTGGGAAAACTGTTTTTT	CSAMKVGKLFF
TRBD1	TRBV6-5	.	14	TRBJ1-1	TGTGCCAGCAGTCGGACAGGGGGAAGAACTGAAGCTTTCTTT	CASSRTGGRTEAFF
.	TRBV27	.	13	TRBJ1-2	TGTGCCAGCAGTTTACGAGGGTACTATGGCTACACCTTC	CASSLRGYYGYTF
.	TRBV2	.	13	TRBJ1-6	TGTGCCAGCAGGGGGCCCTTGGGATCACCCCTCCACTTT	CASRGPLGSPLHF
.	TRBV27	.	13	TRBJ1-4	TGTGCCAGCGCCTTTAGGTGGGAAGAAAAACTGTTTTTT	CASAFRWEEKLFF
.	TRBV7-2	.	15	TRBJ2-1	TGTGCCAGCAGCCTCGACTTTAACGGTTACAATGAGCAGTTCTTC	CASSLDFNGYNEQFF
TRBD1	TRBV6-5	.	12	TRBJ1-1	TGTGCCAGCAGAGCGACAGGGGGCTGGGCTTTCTTT	CASRATGGWAFF
TRBD1	TRBV7-9	.	14	TRBJ2-5	TGTGCCAGCAGCTTAGCAGGGGGCGCAGAGACCCAGTACTTC	CASSLAGGAETQYF
.	TRBV10-3	.	17	TRBJ2-3	TGTGCCATCAGGGCGTCGAAACTTGGGACCAGCACAGATACGCAGTATTTT	CAIRASKLGTSTDTQYF
.	TRBV5-1	.	15	TRBJ1-1	TGCGCCAGCAGCTTGGTTTATAGGGGAGCCCGTGAAGCTTTCTTT	CASSLVYRGAREAFF
.	TRBV19	.	13	TRBJ1-1	TGTGCCAGTCGGCAGTGGGGGGGCGATGAAGCTTTCTTT	CASRQWGGDEAFF
.	TRBV7-2	.	16	TRBJ2-5	TGTGCCAGCAGCTTTACAGGGACCTCCACCCAAGAGACCCAGTACTTC	CASSFTGTSTQETQYF
.	TRBV6-6	.	14	TRBJ2-7	TGTGCCAGCACCCGCGGTGGCCCCGCCGTCGAGCAGTACTTC	CASTRGGPAVEQYF
TRBD1	TRBV18	.	16	TRBJ2-7	TGTGCCAGCTCACCACCAACCGGGACAGGGCACTACGAGCAGTACTTC	CASSPPTGTGHYEQYF
.	TRBV10-3	.	13	TRBJ2-1	TGTGCCATCAGCGGGGGAGACTCCAATGAGCAGTTCTTC	CAISGGDSNEQFF
.	TRBV5-1	.	13	TRBJ1-5	TGCGCCAGCAGCCTTGGGTCGGATCAGCCCCAGCATTTT	CASSLGSDQPQHF
.	TRBV5-1	.	15	TRBJ1-3	TGCGCCAGTCAAACGACGGGGAGCTCTGGAAACACCATATATTTT	CASQTTGSSGNTIYF
.	TRBV15	.	13	TRBJ2-5	TGTGCCACCAGCAGAGACATTAGAAGCACCCAGTACTTC	CATSRDIRSTQYF
.	TRBV18	.	16	TRBJ2-3	TGTGCCAGCTCACCATTTCACGGGAGAGACACAGATACGCAGTATTTT	CASSPFHGRDTDTQYF
TRBD1	TRBV30	.	17	TRBJ1-2	TGTGCCTGGAGTGTATCGGGACAGGGAACGCCTAACTATGGCTACACCTTC	CAWSVSGQGTPNYGYTF
.	TRBV6-1	.	14	TRBJ2-7	TGTGCCAGCAGTTCCAACATGGGCCCCTACGAGCAGTACTTC	CASSSNMGPYEQYF
.	TRBV5-4	.	14	TRBJ1-3	TGTGCCAGCAGCTCCGCGGGGTGGGGAAACACCATATATTTT	CASSSAGWGNTIYF
.	TRBV19	.	14	TRBJ2-1	TGTGCCAGTAGTATTTACTCAGGGGACAATGAGCAGTTCTTC	CASSIYSGDNEQFF
TRBD1	TRBV19	.	15	TRBJ1-5	TGTGCCAGTAGAATTCAGGGGGAGAGCAATCAGCCCCAGCATTTT	CASRIQGESNQPQHF
.	TRBV28	.	15	TRBJ1-5	TGTGCCAGCAGTTTCAGCTCCTATAGCAATCAGCCCCAGCATTTT	CASSFSSYSNQPQHF
.	TRBV30	.	13	TRBJ1-2	TGTGCCTGGAGTGGGACTCCCAACTATGGCTACACCTTC	CAWSGTPNYGYTF
TRBD2	TRBV10-3	.	15	TRBJ2-1	TGTGCCATCAGCCCCGGGACTAGCGTATACAATGAGCAGTTCTTC	CAISPGTSVYNEQFF
.	TRBV9	.	15	TRBJ2-2	TGTGCCAGCAGCGTTTGGGGGGCGAACACCGGGGAGCTGTTTTTT	CASSVWGANTGELFF
.	TRBV11-3	.	13	TRBJ2-1	TGTGCCAGCAGCCGATTGGAGGGCAATGAGCAGTTCTTC	CASSRLEGNEQFF
.	TRBV5-1	.	13	TRBJ1-2	TGCGCCAGCAGCTTGGCCGGATTTGACGGCTACACCTTC	CASSLAGFDGYTF
.	TRBV5-6	.	14	TRBJ1-2	TGTGCCAGCAGCTTGGCGGGGGTTCAGGGTGGCTACACCTTC	CASSLAGVQGGYTF
.	TRBV11-2	.	16	TRBJ2-7	TGTGCCAGCAGCTCAATAGGGAACGGAGGGGCCTACGAGCAGTACTTC	CASSSIGNGGAYEQYF
.	TRBV5-6	.	12	TRBJ1-4	TGTGCCAGCAGCGTTGGACTGGGAAAACTGTTTTTT	CASSVGLGKLFF
.	TRBV5-6	.	14	TRBJ2-5	TGTGCCACCTTCAGCTTAGGGGGGGTAGAGACCCAGTACTTC	CATFSLGGVETQYF
.	TRBV18	.	15	TRBJ1-5	TGTGCCAGCTCGTTAGGTACAGCCGACAATCAGCCCCAGCATTTT	CASSLGTADNQPQHF
.	TRBV6-1	.	13	TRBJ1-2	TGTGCCAGCAGACGAGCAGGGGTTCATGGCTACACCTTC	CASRRAGVHGYTF
TRBD2	TRBV28	.	13	TRBJ2-3	TGTGCCAGCAGTTTGGGGGGGACAGATACGCAGTATTTT	CASSLGGTDTQYF
.	TRBV2	.	15	TRBJ1-2	TGTGCCAGCGCGTTAGGATCCGACCCCCCATATGGCTACACCTTC	CASALGSDPPYGYTF
.	TRBV28	.	14	TRBJ1-4	TGTGCCAGCAGTTTGGGGGCTTTTAATGAAAAACTGTTTTTT	CASSLGAFNEKLFF
.	TRBV30	.	11	TRBJ2-3	TGTGCCTGGAGAGCCGAGAATACGCAGTATTTT	CAWRAENTQYF
TRBD2	TRBV30	.	15	TRBJ2-3	TGTGCCTGGACCCGGACGGGACTAAGCACAGATACGCAGTATTTT	CAWTRTGLSTDTQYF
TRBD2	TRBV7-2	once	14	TRBJ2-1	TGTGCCAGCAGGTGGACTAGCCAGTTCGCTGAGCAGTTCTTC	CASRWTSQFAEQFF